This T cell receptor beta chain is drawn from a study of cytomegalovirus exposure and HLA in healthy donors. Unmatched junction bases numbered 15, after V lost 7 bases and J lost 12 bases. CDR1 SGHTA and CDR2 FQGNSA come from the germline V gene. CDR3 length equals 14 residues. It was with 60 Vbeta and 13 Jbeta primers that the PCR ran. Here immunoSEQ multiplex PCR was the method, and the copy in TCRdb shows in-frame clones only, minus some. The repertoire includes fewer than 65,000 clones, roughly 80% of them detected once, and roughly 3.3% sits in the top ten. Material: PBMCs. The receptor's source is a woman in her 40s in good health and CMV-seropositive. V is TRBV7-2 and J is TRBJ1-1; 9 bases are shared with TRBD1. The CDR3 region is CASNNGRDRELTFF. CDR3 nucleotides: TGTGCCAGCAACAACGGTAGGGACAGGGAATTGACTTTCTTT.